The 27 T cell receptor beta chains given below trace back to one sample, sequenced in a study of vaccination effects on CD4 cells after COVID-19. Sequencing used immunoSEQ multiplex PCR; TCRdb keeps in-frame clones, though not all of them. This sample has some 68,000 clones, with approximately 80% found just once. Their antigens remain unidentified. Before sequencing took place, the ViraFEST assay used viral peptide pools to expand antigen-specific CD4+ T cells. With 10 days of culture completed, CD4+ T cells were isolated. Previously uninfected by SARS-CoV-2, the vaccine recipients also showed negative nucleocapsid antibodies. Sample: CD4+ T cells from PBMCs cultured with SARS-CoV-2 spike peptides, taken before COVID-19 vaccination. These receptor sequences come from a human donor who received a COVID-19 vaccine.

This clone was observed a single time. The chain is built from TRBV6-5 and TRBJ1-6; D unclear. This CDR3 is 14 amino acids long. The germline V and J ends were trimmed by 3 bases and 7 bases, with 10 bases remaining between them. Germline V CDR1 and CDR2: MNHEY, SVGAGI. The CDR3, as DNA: TGTGCCAGCAGTTATGAGGGAAGGAATTCACCCCTCCACTTT. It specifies CASSYEGRNSPLHF.

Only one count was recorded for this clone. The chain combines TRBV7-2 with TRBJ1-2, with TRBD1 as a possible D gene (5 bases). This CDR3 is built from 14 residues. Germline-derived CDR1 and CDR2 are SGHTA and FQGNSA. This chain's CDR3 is CAWRAGSFAYGYTF. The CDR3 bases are TGTGCGTGGCGGGCAGGGAGCTTTGCCTATGGCTACACCTTC.

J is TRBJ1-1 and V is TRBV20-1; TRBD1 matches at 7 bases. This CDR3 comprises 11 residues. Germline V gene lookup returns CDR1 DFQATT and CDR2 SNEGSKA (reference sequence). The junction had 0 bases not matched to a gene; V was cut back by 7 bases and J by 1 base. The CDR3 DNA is TGCAGTGAGGGGGCGAACACTGAAGCTTTCTTT. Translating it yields CSEGANTEAFF.

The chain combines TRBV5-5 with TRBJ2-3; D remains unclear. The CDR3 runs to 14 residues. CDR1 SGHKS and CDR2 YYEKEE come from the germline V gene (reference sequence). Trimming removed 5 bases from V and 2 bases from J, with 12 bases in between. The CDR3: CASSSPSNTDTQYF. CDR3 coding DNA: TGTGCCAGCAGTTCACCTTCTAACACAGATACGCAGTATTTT.

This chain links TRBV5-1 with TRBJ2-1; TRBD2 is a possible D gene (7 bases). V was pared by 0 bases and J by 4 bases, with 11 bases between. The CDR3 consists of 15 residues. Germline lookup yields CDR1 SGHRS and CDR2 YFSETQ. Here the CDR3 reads CASSLEGGAYNEQFF. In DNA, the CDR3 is TGCGCCAGCAGCTTGGAGGGGGGGGCTTACAATGAGCAGTTCTTC.

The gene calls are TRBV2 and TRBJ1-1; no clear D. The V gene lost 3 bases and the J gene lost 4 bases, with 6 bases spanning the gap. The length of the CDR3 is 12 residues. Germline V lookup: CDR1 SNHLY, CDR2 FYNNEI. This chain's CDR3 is CASSEMGTEAFF. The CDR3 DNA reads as TGTGCCAGCAGTGAGATGGGCACTGAAGCTTTCTTT. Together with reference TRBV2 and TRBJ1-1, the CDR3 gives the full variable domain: EPEVTQTPSHQVTQMGQEVILRCVPISNHLYFYWYRQILGQKVEFLVSFYNNEISEKSEIFDDQFSVERPDGSNFTLKIRSTKLEDSAMYFCASSEMGTEAFFGQGTRLTVV.

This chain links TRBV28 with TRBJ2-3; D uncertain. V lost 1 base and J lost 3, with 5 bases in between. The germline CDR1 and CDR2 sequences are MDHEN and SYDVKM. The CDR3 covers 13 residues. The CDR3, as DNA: TGTGCCAGCAGTTTATTGGGGACAGATACGCAGTATTTT. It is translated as CASSLLGTDTQYF.

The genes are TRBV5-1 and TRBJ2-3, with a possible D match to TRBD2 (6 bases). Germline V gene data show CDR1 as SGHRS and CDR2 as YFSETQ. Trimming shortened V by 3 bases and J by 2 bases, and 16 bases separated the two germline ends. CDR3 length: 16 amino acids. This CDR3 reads CASSSKFTSLTDTQYF. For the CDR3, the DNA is TGCGCCAGCAGCTCAAAGTTTACTAGCCTCACAGATACGCAGTATTTT.

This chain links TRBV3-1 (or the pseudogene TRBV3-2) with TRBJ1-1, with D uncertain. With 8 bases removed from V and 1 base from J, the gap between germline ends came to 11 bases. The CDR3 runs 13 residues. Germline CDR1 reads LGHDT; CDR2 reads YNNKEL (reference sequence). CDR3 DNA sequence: TGTGCCAGCTTGAAGGATGGGAACACTGAAGCTTTCTTT. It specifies CASLKDGNTEAFF.

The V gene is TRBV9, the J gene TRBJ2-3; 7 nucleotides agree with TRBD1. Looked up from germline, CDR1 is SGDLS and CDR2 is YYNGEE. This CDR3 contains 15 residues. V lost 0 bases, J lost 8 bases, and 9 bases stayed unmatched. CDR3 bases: TGTGCCAGCAGCGTAGTCGGAGTAACAGGGGCTACGCAGTATTTT. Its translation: CASSVVGVTGATQYF.

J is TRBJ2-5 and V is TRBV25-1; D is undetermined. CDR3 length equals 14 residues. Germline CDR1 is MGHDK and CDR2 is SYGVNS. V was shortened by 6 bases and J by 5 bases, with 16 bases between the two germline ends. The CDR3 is CASRDIGQQETQYF. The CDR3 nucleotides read TGTGCCAGCAGAGATATCGGCCAGCAGGAGACCCAGTACTTC. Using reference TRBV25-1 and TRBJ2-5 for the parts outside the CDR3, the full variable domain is EADIYQTPRYLVIGTGKKITLECSQTMGHDKMYWYQQDPGMELHLIHYSYGVNSTEKGDLSSESTVSRIRTEHFPLTLESARPSHTSQYLCASRDIGQQETQYFGPGTRLLVL.

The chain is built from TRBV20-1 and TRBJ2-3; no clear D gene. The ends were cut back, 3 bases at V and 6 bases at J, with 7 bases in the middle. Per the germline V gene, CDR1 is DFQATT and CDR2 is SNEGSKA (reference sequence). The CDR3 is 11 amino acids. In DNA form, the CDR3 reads TGCAGTGCTAGTCCTGCGGATACGCAGTATTTT. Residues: CSASPADTQYF.

CDR3 loop: CASRNQGAPNYGYTF. The CDR3 DNA reads TGTGCCAGTAGGAATCAGGGGGCCCCTAACTATGGCTACACCTTC. J is TRBJ1-2 and V is TRBV19; 8 positions agree with TRBD1. This CDR3 comprises 15 residues. Germline V CDR1 and CDR2: LNHDA, SQIVND (reference sequence). V gave up 6 bases and J gave up 0 bases; unmatched junction bases: 6.

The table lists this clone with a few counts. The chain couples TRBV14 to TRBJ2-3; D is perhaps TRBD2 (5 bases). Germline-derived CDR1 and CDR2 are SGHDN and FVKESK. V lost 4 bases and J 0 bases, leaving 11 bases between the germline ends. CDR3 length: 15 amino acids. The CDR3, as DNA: TGTGCCAGCAGCCTTTGGACTGTTAGCACAGATACGCAGTATTTT. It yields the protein CASSLWTVSTDTQYF.

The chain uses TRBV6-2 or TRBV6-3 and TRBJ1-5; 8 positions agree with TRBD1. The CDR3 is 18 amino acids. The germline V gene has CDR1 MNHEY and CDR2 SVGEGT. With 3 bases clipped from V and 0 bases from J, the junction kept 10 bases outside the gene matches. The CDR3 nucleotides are TGTGCCAGCAGTTATTCCGGGACAGGCGTTTATAGCAATCAGCCCCAGCATTTT. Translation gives CASSYSGTGVYSNQPQHF.

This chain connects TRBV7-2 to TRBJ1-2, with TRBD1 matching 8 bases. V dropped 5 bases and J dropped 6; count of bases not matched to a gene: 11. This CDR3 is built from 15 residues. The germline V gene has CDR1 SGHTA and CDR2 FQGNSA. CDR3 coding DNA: TGTGCCAGCAGCCCCAATAACGGACAGGGAAATGGCTACACCTTC. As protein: CASSPNNGQGNGYTF.

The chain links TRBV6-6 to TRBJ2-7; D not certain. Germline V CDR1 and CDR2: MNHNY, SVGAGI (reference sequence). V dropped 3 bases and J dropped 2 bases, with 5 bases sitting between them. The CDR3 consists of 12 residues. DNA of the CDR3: TGTGCCAGCAGTTATGGGACCTACGAGCAGTACGTC. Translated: CASSYGTYEQYV.

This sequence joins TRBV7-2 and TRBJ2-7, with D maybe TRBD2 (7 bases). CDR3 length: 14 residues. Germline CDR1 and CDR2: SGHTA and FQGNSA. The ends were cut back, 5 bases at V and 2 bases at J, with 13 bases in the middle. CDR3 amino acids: CASSRAGAAYEQYV. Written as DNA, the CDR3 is TGTGCCAGCAGCAGGGCGGGGGCCGCCTACGAGCAGTACGTC.

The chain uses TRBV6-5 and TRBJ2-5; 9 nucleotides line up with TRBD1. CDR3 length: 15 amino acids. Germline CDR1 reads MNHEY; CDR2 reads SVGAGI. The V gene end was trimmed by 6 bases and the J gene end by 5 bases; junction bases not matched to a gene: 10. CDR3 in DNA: TGTGCCAGCAGGGCGGCCGGGACAGGGATGGAGACCCAGTACTTC. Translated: CASRAAGTGMETQYF.

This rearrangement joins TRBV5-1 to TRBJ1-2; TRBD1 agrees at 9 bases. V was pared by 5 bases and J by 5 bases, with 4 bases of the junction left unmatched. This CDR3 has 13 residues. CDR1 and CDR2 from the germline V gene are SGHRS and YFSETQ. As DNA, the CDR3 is TGCGCCAGCAGTCCCGGACAGGGGTATGGCTACACCTTC. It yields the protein CASSPGQGYGYTF.

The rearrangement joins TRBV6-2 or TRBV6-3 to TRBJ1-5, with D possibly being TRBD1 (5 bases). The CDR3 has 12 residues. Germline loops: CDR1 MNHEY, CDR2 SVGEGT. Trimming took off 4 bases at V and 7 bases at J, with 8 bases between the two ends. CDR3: CASSSGGQPQHF. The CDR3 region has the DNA TGTGCCAGCAGTTCTGGGGGGCAGCCCCAGCATTTT.

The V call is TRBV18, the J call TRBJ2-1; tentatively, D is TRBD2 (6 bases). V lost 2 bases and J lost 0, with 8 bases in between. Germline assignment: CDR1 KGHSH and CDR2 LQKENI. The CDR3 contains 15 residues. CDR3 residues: CASSPGGFSYNEQFF. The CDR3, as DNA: TGTGCCAGCTCACCAGGGGGGTTCTCCTACAATGAGCAGTTCTTC.

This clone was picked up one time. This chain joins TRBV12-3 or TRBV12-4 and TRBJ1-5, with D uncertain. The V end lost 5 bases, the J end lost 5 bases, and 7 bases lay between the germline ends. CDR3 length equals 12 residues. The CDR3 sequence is CASSQRYQPQHF. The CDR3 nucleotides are TGTGCCAGCAGTCAAAGATATCAGCCCCAGCATTTT.

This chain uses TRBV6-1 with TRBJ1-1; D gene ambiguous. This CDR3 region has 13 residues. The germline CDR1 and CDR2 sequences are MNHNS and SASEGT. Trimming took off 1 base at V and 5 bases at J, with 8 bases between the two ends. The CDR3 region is CASSEVLKTEAFF. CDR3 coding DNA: TGTGCCAGCAGTGAAGTCCTTAAGACTGAAGCTTTCTTT.

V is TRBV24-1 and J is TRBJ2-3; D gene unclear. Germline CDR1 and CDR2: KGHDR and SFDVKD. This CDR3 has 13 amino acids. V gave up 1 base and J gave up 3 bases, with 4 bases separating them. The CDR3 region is CATSDFLTDTQYF. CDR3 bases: TGTGCCACCAGTGATTTCTTGACAGATACGCAGTATTTT.

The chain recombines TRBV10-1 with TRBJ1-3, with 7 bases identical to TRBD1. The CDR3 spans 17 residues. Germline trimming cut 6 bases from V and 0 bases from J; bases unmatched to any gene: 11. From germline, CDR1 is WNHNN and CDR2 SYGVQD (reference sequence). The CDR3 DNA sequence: TGCGCCAGCAGAGGGCCCTGGGAGGGGGCCTCTGGAAACACCATATATTTT. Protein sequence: CASRGPWEGASGNTIYF.

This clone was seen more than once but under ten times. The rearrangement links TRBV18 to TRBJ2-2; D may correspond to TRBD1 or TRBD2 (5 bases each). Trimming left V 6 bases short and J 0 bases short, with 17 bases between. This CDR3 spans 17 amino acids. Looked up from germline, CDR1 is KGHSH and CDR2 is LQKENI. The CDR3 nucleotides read TGTGCCAGCTCGTATTCAGGGACGACTTCGAACACCGGGGAGCTGTTTTTT. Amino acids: CASSYSGTTSNTGELFF.